This TCR beta chain was retrieved from a study of cytomegalovirus exposure and HLA in healthy donors. The CDR3 has 14 residues. V lost 4 bases to trimming and J lost 2 bases, with 13 bases between them. The germline V gene has CDR1 SGHNT and CDR2 YYREEE (reference sequence). Sequenced by immunoSEQ multiplex PCR; TCRdb stores in-frame clones only, minus some. Counted here are more than 140,000 clones, about 89% occurring once; the ten biggest clones make up 3% to 3.5%. The sequencing input was PBMCs. This chain links TRBV5-4 with TRBJ2-7, with D possibly matching TRBD2 (5 bases). The TCR was taken from a woman in her late teens or twenties in good health and CMV-seropositive. CDR3 sequence reads: CASSPTAATYEQYF. Written as DNA, the CDR3 is TGTGCCAGCAGCCCCACAGCGGCTACCTACGAGCAGTACTTC.